This T cell receptor (beta chain) was sequenced during a study of blood T cells in healthy people across ages. Next came a second PCR, run for 7 to 11 cycles, which used a sample-barcoded 5' primer along with a J-beta primer mix. Template switching added a 12-random-nucleotide identifier to every cDNA molecule. Each CDR3 protein gets one entry after TCRdb re-called the 5' RACE reads with MiXCR. The sample holds around 600,000 distinct CDR3 sequences, roughly 48% seen once. With respect to this clonotype: Its cognate antigen is unknown.

Findings and caveats of the study: A conclusive naive versus antigen-experienced comparison was prevented by the unsorted PBMCs. Higher diversity, along with more naive CD4+ cells, distinguished long-lived donors from aged donors.

Collection of 9.5 to 10 milliliters of peripheral blood was performed for each donor. This CDR3 comprises 16 residues. With V trimmed by 3 bases and J by 0 bases, 7 bases remained unmatched. The germline V gene has CDR1 SNHLY and CDR2 FYNNEI. This TCR was sampled from an elderly man in good health. The chain joins TRBV2 to TRBJ1-1, with 7 nucleotides matching TRBD1. The sample comprised blood. As DNA, the CDR3 is TGTGCCAGCAGTGATGGGGACAGCGCCATGAACACTGAAGCTTTCTTT. This translates into CASSDGDSAMNTEAFF.